In its sample, the clone carrying this TCR beta chain was seen a few times. This specimen comes from a study of CD8+ T cells in alopecia areata. Documented treatment: oral pan-JAK inhibitor, 5-10 mg twice daily. Sequencing used cDNA as its template, made by extracting RNA and reverse transcribing it. TCRdb's copy holds only in-frame clones and misses some; the assay was immunoSEQ multiplex PCR. The table lists 150,000 to 200,000 clones, about 47% of them singletons. This clonotype was sampled from a human donor with alopecia areata. The sample here was CD8+ T cells sorted from blood, taken at week 52, from a patient treated with tofacitinib.

Written as DNA, the CDR3 is TGTGCCAGCAGCCCGACTACCGTGGGAAACACCATATATTTT. Protein sequence: CASSPTTVGNTIYF. The rearrangement links TRBV9 to TRBJ1-3; D is unresolved. CDR3 length: 14 residues. Trimming stripped 4 bases from V and 4 bases from J, with 12 bases between. Germline V lookup: CDR1 SGDLS, CDR2 YYNGEE.